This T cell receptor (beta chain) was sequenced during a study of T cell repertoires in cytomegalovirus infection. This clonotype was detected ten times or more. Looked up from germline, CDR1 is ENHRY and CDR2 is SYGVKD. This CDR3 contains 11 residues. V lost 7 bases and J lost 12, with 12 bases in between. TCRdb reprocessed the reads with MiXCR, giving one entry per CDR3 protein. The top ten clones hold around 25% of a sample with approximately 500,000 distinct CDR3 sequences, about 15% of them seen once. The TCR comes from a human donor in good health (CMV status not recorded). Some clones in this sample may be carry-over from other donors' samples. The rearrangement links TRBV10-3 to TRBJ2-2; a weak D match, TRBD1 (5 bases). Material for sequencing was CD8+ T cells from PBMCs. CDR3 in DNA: TGTGCCATCAATCAGGGCCAGAAGCTGTTTTTT. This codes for CAINQGQKLFF.